What follows are 30 T cell receptor beta chains derived from one specimen sequenced in a study of tumor-infiltrating lymphocytes in primary liver carcinoma (dated by TCRdb to 2015 to 2018). Without any cell sorting, total RNA and DNA were extracted together from roughly 21-30 mg of bulk tissue using the AllPrep DNA/RNA mini kit. TCRdb shows the sequencer as Illumina HiSeq 2500. TCRbeta-specific cDNA was reverse-transcribed from 500 ng total RNA using a constant-region primer and ProtoScript II reverse transcriptase. The TCRbeta libraries were prepared through three rounds of nested multiplex PCR following a slightly modified ARM-PCR procedure. Each of the first two PCR rounds ran for around 10 cycles using multiplex TRBV1-TRBV30 forward primers together with a Cbeta reverse primer. TCRdb reprocessing: public reads trimmed at Q25 with fastp, clones called with MiXCR, in-frame beta chains kept. Rows are unified per CDR3 protein, each entry keeping the most common DNA and genes. The sample includes about 190,000 distinct CDR3 sequences, with around 85% observed a single time. The leading ten clones occupy 15% to 20% of the sample.

Sequencing used tumor tissue from primary liver carcinoma. The receptors originated from a middle-aged man with primary liver carcinoma and hepatitis B virus infection.

For this clonotype: At one end the junction does not follow the germline gene, possibly because of a read error. The chain is built from TRBV5-5 and TRBJ2-7; a weak D match, TRBD2 (5 bases). Germline CDR1 is SGHKS and CDR2 is YYEKEE (reference sequence). This CDR3 contains 14 residues. Here the CDR3 reads CASSALDFSYEQYF. CDR3 in DNA: TGTGCTAGCAGTGCACTAGACTTCTCCTACGAGCAGTACTTC.

Concerning this clonotype itself: This may arise from a read error, as a much more abundant clone is one base away. The chain is built from TRBV11-2 and TRBJ2-2; TRBD2 matches 14 bases. This CDR3 has 18 residues. CDR1 and CDR2 (germline): SGHAT, FQNNGV. The CDR3 DNA follows: TGTGCCAGCAGCTTAGGACTAGCGGGAGGGCGGAGGACCGGGGAGATGTTTTTT. Its translation: CASSLGLAGGRRTGEMFF.

As to this clonotype: This clone may be a read error of a much larger clone one base away. V usage is TRBV6-4 and J usage is TRBJ2-3; weak D call: TRBD2 (5 bases). Per germline, CDR1 MRHNA and CDR2 SNTAGT. V lost 2 bases and J lost 0, with 9 bases in between. The CDR3 spans 15 residues. The CDR3 sequence is CASSDTAGSTDTQYF. The CDR3 nucleotides are TGTGCCAGCAGTGACACCGCGGGCAGCACAGATACGCAGTATTTT.

A remark on this clonotype: Given the absence of the conserved phenylalanine or tryptophan at the CDR3 end, a read error is likely. V gene TRBV24-1 combines with J gene TRBJ2-2, with 7 bases that match TRBD2. The length of the CDR3 is 15 residues. Germline CDR1 reads KGHDR; CDR2 reads SFDVKD. This CDR3 is CATKAAGAATEELFY. The CDR3 coding sequence is TGTGCCACCAAGGCGGCGGGAGCGGCCACCGAGGAGCTGTTTTAT.

Notes on this clonotype: A junction boundary mismatches the germline segment, possibly from a read error. The chain carries TRBV29-1 and TRBJ2-5; D is uncertain. Germline lookup yields CDR1 SQVTM and CDR2 ANQGSEA. The CDR3 loop spans 14 amino acids. The CDR3 here is CSVEFPAAQEIQHF. CDR3 coding DNA: TGCAGCGTTGAATTCCCGGCCGCCCAAGAGATCCAGCACTTC.

This sequence joins TRBV12-3 or TRBV12-4 and TRBJ2-7; TRBD2 is a possible D gene (6 bases). V shed 3 bases and J shed 5 bases, with 17 bases lying between them. The CDR3 extends over 15 amino acids. Here the CDR3 DNA reads TGTGCCAGCAGTTTTTTGGTAGGACTAAAGAACGAGCAGTACTTC. Protein product: CASSFLVGLKNEQYF.

This chain connects TRBV12-3 or TRBV12-4 to TRBJ1-2; no clear D. The CDR3 loop spans 14 amino acids. Trimming took off 5 bases at V and 7 bases at J, with 17 bases between the two ends. Here the CDR3 reads CASSPQTRYCGYTF. CDR3 nucleotides: TGTGCCAGCAGTCCTCAGACAAGGTACTGTGGCTACACCTTC.

A remark on this clonotype: Without the conserved terminal phenylalanine or tryptophan, this CDR3 likely stems from a read error. The chain couples TRBV14 to TRBJ2-1, with D tentatively TRBD1 (6 bases). This CDR3 is built from 16 residues. The germline V and J ends were trimmed by 8 bases and 4 bases, with 21 bases remaining between them. Germline-derived CDR1 and CDR2 are SGHDN and FVKESK. DNA of the CDR3: TGTGCCAGCCGCCCTAGGACAGTGTTGGGGTACAATGAGCAGTTCATC. Translated: CASRPRTVLGYNEQFI.

In regard to this clonotype: The germline gene is not matched at one end of the junction; a read error may be the cause. This chain's CDR3 is CASRVADYGYTF. The CDR3 coding sequence is TGTGCCAGCAGAGTGGCGGACTATGGGTACACCTTC. This chain joins TRBV6-1 and TRBJ1-2; no clear D. The CDR3 covers 12 residues. CDR1 and CDR2 from the germline V gene are MNHNS and SASEGT.

There are many counts of this clonotype. The rearrangement uses TRBV30 and TRBJ1-6; D gene uncertain. The CDR3 has 11 amino acids. The germline V and J ends were trimmed by 3 bases and 7 bases, with 4 bases remaining between them. Germline lookup yields CDR1 GTSNPN and CDR2 SVGIG (reference sequence). CDR3 in DNA: TGTGCCTGGAGGCTGAATTCACCCCTCCACTTT. Translating it yields CAWRLNSPLHF.

As for this clonotype: At one boundary the junction diverges from the germline segment, which might be a read error. The chain links TRBV28 to TRBJ2-7, with D maybe TRBD1 (6 bases). Germline CDR1 is MDHEN and CDR2 is SYDVKM. This CDR3 is 16 amino acids long. CDR3 coding DNA: TGTGCCAGCAGGGAGGCTTCGACAGGCCTCTCCTACGAACAGTACTTC. Amino acids: CASREASTGLSYEQYF.

Comments on this clonotype: A junction boundary mismatches the germline segment, possibly from a read error. The gene calls are TRBV29-1 and TRBJ2-2; 7 bases match TRBD2. The CDR3 extends over 15 amino acids. Germline V gene data show CDR1 as SQVTM and CDR2 as ANQGSEA. The CDR3 DNA reads TGCAACGTTGGAACTAGCGTGGCGAACACCGGGGAGCTGTTTTTT. Amino acid sequence: CNVGTSVANTGELFF.

A note on this clonotype: One junction end does not reproduce the germline sequence, and a read error may be involved. The gene calls are TRBV5-6 and TRBJ1-1, with 8 bases that match TRBD1. There are 13 residues in the CDR3. CDR1 and CDR2 from the germline V gene are SGHDT and YYEEEE. The CDR3 sequence: CASSRDRGMGALF. The CDR3 DNA reads TGTGCCAGCAGTCGAGACAGGGGAATGGGGGCTTTGTTT.

Details on this clonotype: At one end the junction does not follow the germline gene, possibly because of a read error. The chain combines TRBV11-1 with TRBJ2-2; TRBD2 might be the D (5 bases). Germline CDR1 is SGHAT and CDR2 is FQDESV (reference sequence). This CDR3 region has 15 residues. CDR3 bases: TGTGCCAGCAGCTATTCAGGACCTTTCACCGGGGAGCTTTTTTTT. Translation: CASSYSGPFTGELFF.

Points on this clonotype: A junction boundary mismatches the germline segment, possibly from a read error. The rearrangement uses TRBV29-1 and TRBJ2-5; 11 bases fit TRBD1. CDR1 is SQVTM, CDR2 ANQGSEA, per germline. The CDR3 loop spans 15 amino acids. CDR3 sequence: CSIDADRGREETQYF. CDR3 coding DNA: TGCAGCATTGATGCGGACAGGGGGCGAGAAGAGACCCAGTACTTC.

To note about this clonotype: Germline and junction disagree at one end, which may indicate a read error. The chain has TRBV29-1 and TRBJ2-1; TRBD1 might be the D (5 bases). CDR3 length equals 15 residues. Germline assignment: CDR1 SQVTM and CDR2 ANQGSEA. The CDR3 here is CRVDVSWGGYNEQFF. CDR3 bases: TGCAGAGTTGATGTGAGTTGGGGCGGATACAATGAGCAGTTCTTC.

Points on this clonotype: At one boundary the junction diverges from the germline segment, which might be a read error. The rearrangement joins TRBV4-2 to TRBJ2-2, with D possibly called TRBD1 or TRBD2 (5 bases each). Germline values: CDR1 LGHNA, CDR2 YNFKEQ. The CDR3 is 18 residues long. CDR3 sequence (DNA): TGTGTCAGCGGCCAAGAGACGTTGAAGGGGTTCGGTACCGGGGAGTTGTTTTTT. Amino acids: CVSGQETLKGFGTGELFF.

Comment on this clonotype: The final CDR3 position lacks the conserved phenylalanine or tryptophan, pointing to a likely read error. The V gene is TRBV11-1, the J gene TRBJ1-6; D gene uncertain. Germline CDR1 and CDR2: SGHAT and FQDESV (reference sequence). CDR3 size: 13 residues. The CDR3 DNA reads as TGTGTCAGCAGCTGGATACTGGTTTCACCCCTCCACATT. As protein: CVSSWILVSPLHI.

V gene TRBV5-4 combines with J gene TRBJ2-3, with D maybe TRBD2 (5 bases). The germline V gene has CDR1 SGHNT and CDR2 YYREEE (reference sequence). The V and J ends lost 9 bases and 3 bases respectively, with 26 bases between them. CDR3 size: 17 residues. The CDR3 region is CAIINRASGTRTDTQYF. The CDR3 DNA reads as TGTGCCATCATTAACAGAGCCTCCGGAACTAGGACAGATACGCAGTATTTT.

In regard to this clonotype: The junction does not match germline at one end; this may be a read error. The rearrangement links TRBV12-3 or TRBV12-4 to TRBJ2-1; D call uncertain. The CDR3 loop spans 13 amino acids. This chain's CDR3 is CANSFDEGNEQIF. CDR3 DNA: TGTGCCAACAGTTTTGACGAAGGCAATGAGCAGATCTTC.

Comments on this clonotype: Germline and junction disagree at one end, which may indicate a read error. The chain is built from TRBV11-2 and TRBJ2-6; perhaps TRBD1 as D (6 bases). CDR3 length equals 15 residues. Per germline, CDR1 SGHAT and CDR2 FQNNGV. The CDR3 DNA reads as TGTCCCACCCAGCGGCTGCGCTCAGGGGCCAACGTCCTAACTTTC. It yields the protein CPTQRLRSGANVLTF.

For this clonotype: At one of its ends the junction is not consistent with the germline gene, which may arise from a read error. The rearrangement uses TRBV5-6 and TRBJ2-5, with D possibly TRBD2 on 6 matching bases. This CDR3 has 13 amino acids. CDR1 and CDR2 (germline): SGHDT, YYEEEE. The CDR3 DNA sequence: TGTGCCAGCAACCCTAGCACCCGGGAGACCCAGTGCTTC. Its translation: CASNPSTRETQCF.

As concerns this clonotype: Its ends do not fully match the called genes, so a read error is possible. This chain's CDR3 is CARSSDNRTGYGYTF. The CDR3 nucleotides read TGTGCCAGGAGTTCCGACAACAGGACAGGCTATGGCTACACCTTC. The chain combines TRBV6-6 with TRBJ1-2; 7 bases match TRBD1. Per germline, CDR1 MNHNY and CDR2 SVGAGI (reference sequence). The CDR3 consists of 15 residues.

Details on this clonotype: Sequence at one end of the junction differs from germline and may be a read error. The chain couples TRBV6-1 to TRBJ2-7, with D perhaps TRBD1 or TRBD2 (5 bases each). CDR1 is MNHNS and CDR2 is SASEGT in the germline V gene. This CDR3 contains 14 residues. This CDR3 is CATSTGTGLYEQYF. CDR3 DNA sequence: TGTGCCACCAGCACCGGGACGGGGCTCTACGAACAGTACTTC.

Note on this clonotype: One end of the junction is discordant with germline, which a read error may explain. The V and J genes are TRBV20-1 and TRBJ2-3; weak D call: TRBD2 (6 bases). Germline V lookup: CDR1 DFQATT, CDR2 SNEGSKA (reference sequence). The CDR3 is 12 amino acids. The DNA for the CDR3 is TGCAATGCTACTAGCAGCATAGATACGCAGTATTTT. Translation gives CNATSSIDTQYF.

To note about this clonotype: Compared with germline, one end of the junction differs, possibly owing to a read error. This chain links TRBV29-1 with TRBJ2-5; D is unclear. Germline V gives CDR1 SQVTM, CDR2 ANQGSEA. The CDR3 spans 13 residues. In DNA, the CDR3 is TGCAGCGATGAAGATCCTATTCAGGAGACCCAGTACTTC. Protein product: CSDEDPIQETQYF.

The gene calls are TRBV20-1 and TRBJ1-1; TRBD1 agrees at 10 bases. The J segment lost 5 bases and the V segment lost 5 bases, leaving 5 bases of the junction unmatched. The CDR3 is made up of 13 amino acids. Germline CDR1 and CDR2: DFQATT and SNEGSKA (reference sequence). CDR3 nucleotide sequence: TGCAGTGCTCCTGGACAGGGGGAGACTGAAGCTTTCTTT. The encoded protein is CSAPGQGETEAFF.

This clonotype has only one observation. The junction departs from germline at one end; a sequencing error may be responsible. The chain combines TRBV6-1 with TRBJ2-6; TRBD1 might be the D (5 bases). Germline V CDR1 and CDR2: MNHNS, SASEGT. The CDR3 loop spans 16 amino acids. The CDR3 sequence: CVSRTSPKSGANVLTF. Here the CDR3 DNA reads TGTGTCAGCAGAACCAGCCCCAAATCTGGGGCCAACGTCCTAACTTTC.

Turning to this clonotype: This may be a read error: a much more frequent sequence differs by one nucleotide. The chain joins TRBV5-6 to TRBJ1-5; unclear D gene. The CDR3 is 12 residues long. V lost 3 bases, J lost 4 bases, and 5 bases lay in between. Germline assignment: CDR1 SGHDT and CDR2 YYEEEE. CDR3 amino acids: CASSYLNQPQHF. The CDR3 DNA reads as TGTGCCAGCAGCTATCTGAATCAGCCCCAGCATTTT.

For this clonotype: One end of the junction is discordant with germline, which a read error may explain. The CDR3 DNA reads as TGTGCCACCCAGCGGGAGTTTACCGGGGAGATGTTTTTT. Protein product: CATQREFTGEMFF. The V and J genes are TRBV6-1 and TRBJ2-2; 8 nucleotides align to TRBD2. The CDR3 runs 13 residues. Germline values: CDR1 MNHNS, CDR2 SASEGT.